These 18 T cell receptor beta chains were all obtained from the same sample, sequenced in a study of T-cell reconstitution after alpha-beta-depleted transplantation in children. The TCRbeta library incorporated unique molecular identifiers. From the PCR reads, TCRdb called clonotypes with MiXCR, one entry per CDR3 protein. The table has approximately 80,000 distinct CDR3 sequences, 12% to 15% seen once. The material was PBMCs, mostly from graft donor cells, obtained 180 days after TCRalphabeta/CD19-depleted stem cell transplant. These TCRs come from a male patient between 2 and 15 years old who had a stem cell transplant for acute lymphoblastic leukemia, so the T cells may come from the graft donor.

The chain links TRBV10-3 to TRBJ2-5; no clear D gene. From germline, CDR1 is ENHRY and CDR2 SYGVKD. With 3 bases removed from V and 1 base from J, the gap between germline ends came to 6 bases. The CDR3 extends over 13 amino acids. CDR3 nucleotides: TGTGCCATCAGTGAATGGGGCCAAGAGACCCAGTACTTC. This encodes CAISEWGQETQYF.

V gene TRBV20-1 combines with J gene TRBJ2-5; D gene unclear. V was cut by 1 base and J by 2 bases, with 8 bases left in between. CDR3 length: 13 amino acids. Germline CDR1 DFQATT, CDR2 SNEGSKA (reference sequence). This chain's CDR3 is CSARVARQETQYF. In DNA, the CDR3 is TGCAGTGCTAGAGTTGCTAGGCAAGAGACCCAGTACTTC.

This sequence joins TRBV14 and TRBJ2-2, with D perhaps matching TRBD2 (6 bases). Trimming removed 4 bases at V and 0 bases at J, with 18 bases between. Germline CDR1 reads SGHDN; CDR2 reads FVKESK. This CDR3 comprises 18 residues. The CDR3: CASSRRHLARTNTGELFF. CDR3 DNA: TGTGCCAGCAGCCGCAGACATCTAGCGCGGACGAACACCGGGGAGCTGTTTTTT.

This clonotype has more than one count but fewer than ten. The chain couples TRBV20-1 to TRBJ1-2; tentatively, D is TRBD1 (5 bases). This CDR3 contains 12 residues. Germline loops: CDR1 DFQATT, CDR2 SNEGSKA (reference sequence). V lost 1 base, J lost 5 bases, and 8 bases lay in between. CDR3 bases: TGCAGTGCTAGAGGCCAGGGATATGGCTACACCTTC. Its translation: CSARGQGYGYTF.

This clonotype was detected a few times. The gene calls are TRBV7-9 and TRBJ2-7, with 11 nucleotides matching TRBD2. The CDR3 loop spans 15 amino acids. The germline gives CDR1 SEHNR, CDR2 FQNEAQ (reference sequence). After removal of 5 bases from V and 2 bases from J, the junction contained 5 bases not matched to a gene. The CDR3 spells CASSPVSGRAYEQYF. The CDR3 nucleotides are TGTGCCAGCAGCCCGGTTAGCGGGAGGGCCTACGAGCAGTACTTC.

Details on this clonotype: The junction shows a germline mismatch at one end, possibly a read error. The genes are TRBV28 and TRBJ2-7, with D unclear. The CDR3 contains 13 residues. Germline V lookup: CDR1 MDHEN, CDR2 SYDVKM. CDR3 protein: CASSLRPSHEQYF. In DNA, the CDR3 is TGTGCCAGCAGTTTGCGGCCCTCCCACGAGCAGTACTTC. The full variable domain, rest sourced from reference TRBV28 and TRBJ2-7, is DVKVTQSSRYLVKRTGEKVFLECVQDMDHENMFWYRQDPGLGLRLIYFSYDVKMKEKGDIPEGYSVSREKKERFSLILESASTNQTSMYLCASSLRPSHEQYFGPGTRLTVT.

The V gene is TRBV24-1, the J gene TRBJ2-5; a weak D match, TRBD2 (6 bases). This CDR3 spans 16 amino acids. Germline V gene data show CDR1 as KGHDR and CDR2 as SFDVKD. Trimming took off 1 base at V and 2 bases at J, with 13 bases between the two ends. The CDR3 spells CATSDFAGIGQETQYF. The CDR3 region has the DNA TGTGCCACCAGTGATTTTGCGGGGATAGGACAAGAGACCCAGTACTTC.

V is TRBV7-2 and J is TRBJ2-1; no firm D call. The V and J ends lost 1 base and 9 bases respectively, with 16 bases between them. This CDR3 contains 15 residues. The V gene's germline CDR1 is SGHTA and CDR2 FQGNSA. CDR3 amino acids: CASSLEASAPTEQFF. The CDR3 nucleotides read TGTGCCAGCAGCTTAGAAGCTTCAGCCCCTACTGAGCAGTTCTTC.

This clonotype is medium-sized by share. The chain combines TRBV10-3 with TRBJ2-7, with a possible D match to TRBD2 (6 bases). The CDR3 totals 11 residues. CDR1 is ENHRY, CDR2 SYGVKD, per germline. Trimming stripped 7 bases from V and 6 bases from J, with 10 bases between. CDR3 residues: CAINRAGEQYF. CDR3 coding DNA: TGTGCCATCAATCGAGCGGGCGAGCAGTACTTC.

The chain employs TRBV6-5 and TRBJ2-5, with D perhaps given as TRBD1 or TRBD2 (6 bases each). The CDR3 length is 15 residues. Germline values: CDR1 MNHEY, CDR2 SVGAGI. Trimming shortened V by 1 base and J by 5 bases, and 14 bases separated the two germline ends. CDR3 amino acids: CASSYLFRRGETQYF. The CDR3 DNA reads as TGTGCCAGCAGTTACTTATTCCGGAGGGGGGAGACCCAGTACTTC.

This clonotype was observed a few times. The chain uses TRBV29-1 and TRBJ2-1; D is possibly TRBD1 (5 bases). This CDR3 comprises 12 residues. Looked up from germline, CDR1 is SQVTM and CDR2 is ANQGSEA. The V and J ends lost 5 bases and 5 bases respectively, with 10 bases between them. The CDR3 here is CSVPQGHNEQFF. The CDR3 DNA follows: TGCAGCGTTCCCCAGGGCCACAATGAGCAGTTCTTC.

The chain links TRBV27 to TRBJ1-3; possibly TRBD1 for D (6 bases). Germline CDR1 and CDR2: MNHEY and SMNVEV (reference sequence). The CDR3 runs 17 residues. V was trimmed by 4 bases and J by 4 bases, leaving 20 bases between them. The CDR3 loop is CASSSWGPAPRGNTIYF. CDR3 coding DNA: TGTGCCAGCAGTTCCTGGGGGCCCGCTCCTAGAGGAAACACCATATATTTT.

This clonotype came up many times. The rearrangement joins TRBV12-3 or TRBV12-4 to TRBJ2-5; 9 bases map to TRBD1. This CDR3 has 13 amino acids. The V gene end was trimmed by 8 bases and the J gene end by 2 bases; junction bases not matched to a gene: 3. CDR3 nucleotide sequence: TGTGCCAGCGGGGACAGGGTGCAAGAGACCCAGTACTTC. Encoded protein: CASGDRVQETQYF.

In its sample, this clonotype was seen many times. The V and J genes are TRBV7-9 and TRBJ1-1; 7 bases align to TRBD1. Per germline, CDR1 SEHNR and CDR2 FQNEAQ (reference sequence). The CDR3 runs to 12 residues. V lost 3 bases and J lost 8; bases outside the gene matches: 3. The CDR3 here is CASSFDRAEAFF. The CDR3 DNA reads as TGTGCCAGCAGCTTCGACAGGGCGGAAGCTTTCTTT.

The chain joins TRBV28 to TRBJ2-1, with a possible D match to TRBD1 (6 bases). The germline V and J ends were trimmed by 5 bases and 7 bases, with 9 bases remaining between them. The CDR3 sequence is 12 residues long. Per the germline V gene, CDR1 is MDHEN and CDR2 is SYDVKM. The CDR3 nucleotides are TGTGCCAGCAGTACCACAGGGAATGAGCAGTTCTTC. Amino acids: CASSTTGNEQFF.

This clonotype occurred a few times. The CDR3 protein is CASRLADYNEQFF. CDR3 coding DNA: TGTGCCAGCAGACTAGCGGATTACAATGAGCAGTTCTTC. V and J are TRBV28 and TRBJ2-1; 8 bases are shared with TRBD2. V was clipped by 6 bases and J by 4 bases; unmatched bases: 2. The CDR3 consists of 13 residues. Germline lookup yields CDR1 MDHEN and CDR2 SYDVKM.

The chain has TRBV30 and TRBJ2-3, with D possibly being TRBD2 (6 bases). Germline CDR1 GTSNPN, CDR2 SVGIG (reference sequence). The CDR3 contains 13 residues. V dropped 4 bases and J dropped 5 bases, with 13 bases sitting between them. The CDR3 DNA follows: TGTGCCTGGAACGGAGGGGTCCTAGATACGCAGTATTTT. It translates to CAWNGGVLDTQYF.

In this sample, this clonotype turned up a few times. The chain joins TRBV9 to TRBJ1-3; no clear D gene. CDR3 size: 13 residues. Germline loops: CDR1 SGDLS, CDR2 YYNGEE. V was pared by 0 bases and J by 7 bases, with 8 bases between. The CDR3 here is CASSVASSNTIYF. In DNA form, the CDR3 reads TGTGCCAGCAGCGTAGCCAGCAGTAACACCATATATTTT.